These 13 T cell receptor beta chains share one sample of origin, sequenced in a study of blood T cell repertoires in COVID-19. Sequenced by immunoSEQ multiplex PCR; TCRdb stores in-frame clones only, minus some. The sample carries a few hundred thousand clones, around nine tenths recorded once. The specimen sequenced was peripheral blood. The receptors were gathered from a woman in her fifties or sixties with COVID-19, enrolled during active disease.

CDR3 nucleotides: TGTGCCTGGAGTCCTCTGGAGACCCAGTACTTC. This sequence encodes CAWSPLETQYF. The chain is built from TRBV30 and TRBJ2-5; no clear D gene. V dropped 2 bases and J dropped 5 bases, with 6 bases sitting between them. The CDR3 sequence is 11 residues long. CDR1 GTSNPN and CDR2 SVGIG come from the germline V gene (reference sequence).

The chain uses TRBV7-2 and TRBJ2-3; D remains ambiguous. V lost 1 base and J lost 1, with 9 bases in between. Germline CDR1 reads SGHTA; CDR2 reads FQGNSA. This CDR3 is built from 15 residues. The CDR3 is CASSLGSLGTDTQYF. The CDR3 DNA reads as TGTGCCAGCAGCTTAGGGAGTTTGGGCACAGATACGCAGTATTTT.

The chain has TRBV6-1 and TRBJ1-1; D remains ambiguous. Germline CDR1 and CDR2: MNHNS and SASEGT. The CDR3 length is 15 residues. Trimming left V 3 bases short and J 0 bases short, with 11 bases between. The CDR3 here is CASSDSGDLNTEAFF. CDR3 sequence (DNA): TGTGCCAGCAGTGATTCCGGGGATTTGAACACTGAAGCTTTCTTT.

The CDR3 spells CASSPRGGGRTEAFF. In DNA form, the CDR3 reads TGTGCCAGCAGTCCGCGCGGGGGGGGGCGGACTGAAGCTTTCTTT. This chain joins TRBV28 and TRBJ1-1, with a possible D match to TRBD1 (6 bases). With 5 bases removed from V and 5 bases from J, the gap between germline ends came to 18 bases. Looked up from germline, CDR1 is MDHEN and CDR2 is SYDVKM. The CDR3 is made up of 15 amino acids.

The chain links TRBV3-1 (or the pseudogene TRBV3-2) to TRBJ2-2; 8 bases are shared with TRBD1. The CDR3 loop spans 15 amino acids. The germline CDR1 and CDR2 sequences are LGHDT and YNNKEL (reference sequence). Trimming at V came to 2 bases and at J to 4 bases, leaving 3 bases not matched to a gene. The CDR3, as DNA: TGTGCCAGCAGCCAAAAAACAGGGGGCACCGGGGAGCTGTTTTTT. Amino acid sequence: CASSQKTGGTGELFF.

CDR3 sequence reads: CASSYKRWVAGGWEQFF. The CDR3 DNA reads TGTGCCAGCAGCTACAAGAGGTGGGTAGCGGGAGGATGGGAGCAGTTCTTC. The rearrangement joins TRBV7-7 to TRBJ2-1, with 10 bases aligning to TRBD2. V lost 4 bases, J lost 10 bases, and 16 bases stayed unmatched. This CDR3 has 17 residues. Germline V gene data show CDR1 as SSHAT and CDR2 as FNYEAQ (reference sequence).

This clone has just a few counts. The chain links TRBV18 to TRBJ2-4; 15 bases map to TRBD2. The CDR3 spans 19 residues. The J segment lost 0 bases and the V segment lost 3 bases, leaving 6 bases of the junction unmatched. The germline V gene encodes CDR1 KGHSH and CDR2 LQKENI. This CDR3 is CASSPPGLAGGLAKNIQYF. The CDR3 coding sequence is TGTGCCAGCTCACCGCCCGGACTAGCGGGAGGGCTAGCCAAAAACATTCAGTACTTC.

The chain combines TRBV5-1 with TRBJ2-7, with D unclear. V was cut by 0 bases and J by 6 bases, with 10 bases left in between. Germline loops: CDR1 SGHRS, CDR2 YFSETQ. This CDR3 is 13 amino acids long. The CDR3 is CASSLVFPLEQYF. CDR3 sequence (DNA): TGCGCCAGCAGCTTGGTCTTTCCCCTCGAGCAGTACTTC.

The rearrangement links TRBV30 to TRBJ1-6; D perhaps matches TRBD1 (5 bases). The V gene's germline CDR1 is GTSNPN and CDR2 SVGIG (reference sequence). CDR3 length: 14 amino acids. The V end was cut by 4 bases, the J end by 9 bases, with 16 bases between. The CDR3 nucleotides are TGTGCCTGGACTTTGGCTGGGGCTAGTTCACCCCTCCACTTT. Its protein is CAWTLAGASSPLHF.

The V and J genes are TRBV11-3 and TRBJ1-1; 8 bases match TRBD1. The CDR3 is 13 residues long. Germline lookup yields CDR1 SGHNT and CDR2 YENEEA. The trim removed 5 bases at V and 5 bases at J, leaving 4 bases unmatched. CDR3 residues: CASSPRGRTEAFF. The CDR3 DNA sequence: TGTGCCAGCAGCCCCAGGGGGCGGACTGAAGCTTTCTTT.

The V call is TRBV14, the J call TRBJ2-5, with D tentatively TRBD2 (6 bases). V was trimmed by 3 bases and J by 6 bases, leaving 17 bases between them. The V gene's germline CDR1 is SGHDN and CDR2 FVKESK. This CDR3 has 15 amino acids. The CDR3 bases are TGTGCCAGCAGCCAGGGTGCGGGGCTCCGTCAGACCCAGTACTTC. Amino acids: CASSQGAGLRQTQYF.

The chain couples TRBV28 to TRBJ1-1; TRBD1 might be the D (6 bases). This CDR3 is built from 15 residues. Trimming took off 6 bases at V and 2 bases at J, with 16 bases between the two ends. Germline values: CDR1 MDHEN, CDR2 SYDVKM. The CDR3 DNA is TGTGCCAGCAGCCCTTCGGGACAAAGAAACACTGAAGCTTTCTTT. It specifies CASSPSGQRNTEAFF.

The rearrangement links TRBV19 to TRBJ2-5; 13 nucleotides agree with TRBD2. Per germline, CDR1 LNHDA and CDR2 SQIVND (reference sequence). The ends lost 3 bases at V and 4 bases at J; junction bases unmatched: 8. This CDR3 has 17 amino acids. The CDR3 is CASSIYTGLAGIETQYF. Written as DNA, the CDR3 is TGTGCCAGTAGTATTTATACGGGACTAGCGGGAATAGAGACCCAGTACTTC.